This T cell receptor (beta chain) was identified in a study of cytotoxic CD8 clonotypes in ibrutinib-treated CLL. Study-level points and caveats: Contraction or stability on treatment characterized the public clonotypes, which were uncommon.

The V and J ends lost 0 bases and 8 bases respectively, with 13 bases between them. Germline values: CDR1 GTSNPN, CDR2 SVGIG (reference sequence). This CDR3 spans 13 amino acids. TCRdb's copy holds only in-frame clones and misses some; the assay was immunoSEQ multiplex PCR. The sample contains approximately 100,000 clones, 60% to 80% of which appear only once. A remark on this clone: Antigen: not known.

The origin of this receptor is a human donor with chronic lymphocytic leukemia. The chain uses TRBV30 and TRBJ2-5; weak D call: TRBD1 (6 bases). Material: PBMCs, obtained after 12 months of ibrutinib treatment. In DNA form, the CDR3 reads TGTGCCTGGAGTGTGGGGACACGAAAAACCCAGTACTTC. Protein sequence: CAWSVGTRKTQYF.